This T cell receptor (beta chain) was sequenced in a study of radiotherapy plus CTLA-4 blockade in lung cancer. Study-wide results and caveats: Blood saw expansion of tumor-derived TCR clones after radiotherapy plus ipilimumab.

Assay used: immunoSEQ multiplex PCR; TCRdb lists only in-frame clones, some missing. The sample has 51,000 or so clones, nearly 90% seen once. In the case of this clone: Its target is unknown.

The starting material was peripheral blood, obtained from a patient treated with radiotherapy plus ipilimumab. The origin of this receptor is a human donor with non-small cell lung cancer whose response to radiotherapy plus ipilimumab could not be evaluated.

CDR3 DNA: TGCGCCAGCAGCCAAGATATGAATCAGCCCCAGCATTTT. Protein sequence: CASSQDMNQPQHF. J is TRBJ1-5 and V is TRBV4-3; D remains unclear. Trimming left V 0 bases short and J 4 bases short, with 4 bases between. The germline CDR1 and CDR2 sequences are LGHNA and YSLEER. The CDR3 sequence is 13 residues long.